Presented here are 10 T cell receptor beta chains from one specimen sequenced in a study of radiotherapy plus CTLA-4 blockade in lung cancer. Clones were read by immunoSEQ multiplex PCR, and TCRdb kept only the in-frame ones, dropping some. The sample includes 80,000 or so clones, 60% to 85% of them seen just once. Here the sequenced sample was peripheral blood, taken from a patient treated with radiotherapy plus ipilimumab. These receptors all stem from a human donor with non-small cell lung cancer who had a partial response to radiotherapy plus ipilimumab. Some clones in this sample may be carry-over from other donors' samples.

The chain couples TRBV5-1 to TRBJ1-2; weak D call: TRBD1 (6 bases). CDR1 is SGHRS, CDR2 YFSETQ, per germline. V shed 4 bases and J shed 4 bases, with 14 bases lying between them. There are 14 residues in the CDR3. The CDR3 nucleotides read TGCGCCAGCAGCCCTCCCGGACAGAGCTATGGCTACACCTTC. Its protein is CASSPPGQSYGYTF.

This rearrangement joins TRBV5-6 to TRBJ1-6; D uncertain. CDR3 length equals 15 residues. CDR1 SGHDT and CDR2 YYEEEE come from the germline V gene. Trimming shortened V by 3 bases and J by 0 bases, and 7 bases separated the two germline ends. This CDR3 is CASSWRSSYNSPLHF. The CDR3 nucleotides read TGTGCCAGCAGCTGGAGGAGCTCCTATAATTCACCCCTCCACTTT.

The rearrangement uses TRBV14 and TRBJ1-2; 7 bases fit TRBD1. Germline assignment: CDR1 SGHDN and CDR2 FVKESK. Trimming cost V 3 bases and J 2 bases; bases outside gene matches: 0. The CDR3 length is 13 residues. As DNA, the CDR3 is TGTGCCAGCAGCCAGGACAGGAACTATGGCTACACCTTC. It yields the protein CASSQDRNYGYTF.

The rearrangement joins TRBV5-1 to TRBJ1-4; tentatively, D is TRBD1 (6 bases). The length of the CDR3 is 15 residues. Per germline, CDR1 SGHRS and CDR2 YFSETQ. V lost 4 bases and J lost 4, with 14 bases in between. CDR3 sequence: CASSRGGAINEKLFF. Here the CDR3 DNA reads TGCGCCAGCAGCCGAGGGGGTGCAATTAATGAAAAACTGTTTTTT.

This chain links TRBV9 with TRBJ1-2, with a weak D call TRBD1 (5 bases). Germline values: CDR1 SGDLS, CDR2 YYNGEE. The CDR3 loop spans 15 amino acids. Trimming took off 5 bases at V and 0 bases at J, with 14 bases between the two ends. The chain's CDR3 is CASRRAGRSNYGYTF. Here the CDR3 DNA reads TGTGCCAGCAGGAGGGCGGGACGCTCTAACTATGGCTACACCTTC.

The gene calls are TRBV5-4 and TRBJ1-1, with 11 bases fitting TRBD1. Per the germline V gene, CDR1 is SGHNT and CDR2 is YYREEE (reference sequence). This CDR3 region has 17 residues. Trimming removed 0 bases from V and 2 bases from J; junction bases left unmatched: 6. The CDR3: CASSLGDRGASNTEAFF. The DNA for the CDR3 is TGTGCCAGCAGCTTGGGGGACAGGGGGGCTAGTAACACTGAAGCTTTCTTT.

The chain joins TRBV7-6 to TRBJ2-7; 12 nucleotides align to TRBD2. Germline assignment: CDR1 SGHVS and CDR2 FNYEAQ. The ends lost 5 bases at V and 7 bases at J; junction bases unmatched: 3. This CDR3 has 13 residues. Here the CDR3 reads CASSPSGRGEQYF. For the CDR3, the DNA is TGTGCCAGCAGCCCTAGCGGGAGGGGTGAGCAGTACTTC.

The gene calls are TRBV7-9 and TRBJ2-3, with TRBD2 matching over 13 bases. The CDR3 contains 15 residues. Germline assignment: CDR1 SEHNR and CDR2 FQNEAQ (reference sequence). Trimming cost V 6 bases and J 4 bases; bases outside gene matches: 4. CDR3 coding DNA: TGTGCCAGCAGAGTCACTAGCGGGGGGGCAGATACGCAGTATTTT. Protein sequence: CASRVTSGGADTQYF. Filled out from reference TRBV7-9 and TRBJ2-3, the complete variable domain reads DTGVSQNPRHKITKRGQNVTFRCDPISEHNRLYWYRQTLGQGPEFLTYFQNEAQLEKSRLLSDRFSAERPKGSFSTLEIQRTEQGDSAMYLCASRVTSGGADTQYFGPGTRLTVL.

This sequence joins TRBV6-5 and TRBJ1-1, with TRBD1 identical over 11 bases. Germline V gives CDR1 MNHEY, CDR2 SVGAGI. The CDR3 runs 13 residues. V lost 6 bases and J lost 10; bases outside the gene matches: 7. The CDR3: CASSPDRGQRAFF. The CDR3 DNA sequence: TGTGCCAGCAGCCCGGACAGGGGGCAAAGAGCTTTCTTT.

This clone has more than one count but fewer than ten. This chain connects TRBV29-1 to TRBJ2-2; 8 positions agree with TRBD1. Looked up from germline, CDR1 is SQVTM and CDR2 is ANQGSEA. V dropped 7 bases and J dropped 7; count of bases not matched to a gene: 8. This CDR3 comprises 13 residues. The CDR3 reads CSATTGGGGELFF. Here the CDR3 DNA reads TGCAGCGCCACTACAGGGGGAGGCGGGGAGCTGTTTTTT.